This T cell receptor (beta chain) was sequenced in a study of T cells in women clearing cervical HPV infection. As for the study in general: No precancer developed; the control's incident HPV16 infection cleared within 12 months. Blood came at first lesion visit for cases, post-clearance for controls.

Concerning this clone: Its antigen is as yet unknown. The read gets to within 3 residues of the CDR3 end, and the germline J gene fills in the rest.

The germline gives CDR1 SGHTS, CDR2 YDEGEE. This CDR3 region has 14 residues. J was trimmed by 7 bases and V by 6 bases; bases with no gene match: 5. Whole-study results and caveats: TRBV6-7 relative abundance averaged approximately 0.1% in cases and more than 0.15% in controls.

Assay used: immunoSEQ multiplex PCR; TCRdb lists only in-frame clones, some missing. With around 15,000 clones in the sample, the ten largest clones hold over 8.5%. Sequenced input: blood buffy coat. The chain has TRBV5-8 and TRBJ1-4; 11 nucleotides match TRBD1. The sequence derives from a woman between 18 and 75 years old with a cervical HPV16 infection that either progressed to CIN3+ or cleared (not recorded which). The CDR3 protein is CASNSGTGGEKLFF. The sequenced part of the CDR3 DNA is TGTGCCAGCAACTCCGGGACAGGGGGTGAAAAA.